Reported below is one T cell receptor (beta chain). Its antigen remains unknown. The sample comes from a study of early T cells in non-severe SARS-CoV-2 infection. Study-wide background: Bulk RNA isolated from unsorted whole blood underwent sequencing; chains were not paired.

Whole-study results and caveats: Anti-spike CD8 responses were favored by VDJdb matching, which missed private and CD4 specificities.

Molecules of cDNA were individually given unique molecular identifiers that were attached to them. MiXCR, run by TCRdb on the 5' RACE reads, gives a single entry per CDR3 protein. The sample shows about 83,000 distinct CDR3 sequences, 8% to 13% of them seen only once. CDR3 length: 14 residues. V was trimmed by 5 bases and J by 4 bases, leaving 11 bases between them. Per germline, CDR1 MNHNY and CDR2 SVGAGI (reference sequence). The sequence derives from an adult who was a healthcare worker with PCR-confirmed SARS-CoV-2 infection or an uninfected control (not recorded which). The genes are TRBV6-6 and TRBJ1-4; D possibly corresponds to TRBD1 (5 bases). Sample: whole blood, taken at baseline. CDR3 sequence reads: CASSNGGVNEKLFF. Written as DNA, the CDR3 is TGTGCCAGCAGTAACGGAGGGGTTAATGAAAAACTGTTTTTT.